This T cell receptor beta chain was captured in a study of Graves' ophthalmopathy and Graves' hyperthyroidism. Exclusion covered patients with other autoimmune diseases or uncontrolled infections (as well as pregnancy or lactation). Germline CDR1 is SGHAT and CDR2 is FQDESV (reference sequence). Germline trimming cut 5 bases from V and 3 bases from J; bases unmatched to any gene: 10. The CDR3 sequence is 16 residues long. RNA served as the template for amplifying TCR beta CDR3 regions. HTBI primers were used in a first-round RT-PCR, which preceded a second-round multiplex PCR. TCRdb ran MiXCR on the multiplex PCR reads and lists one entry per CDR3 protein. The data hold a few hundred thousand distinct CDR3 sequences, with about 16% observed a single time. This clonotype was detected a few times.

This chain connects TRBV11-1 to TRBJ2-4, with TRBD1 matching over 7 bases. The receptor's source is a woman younger than 35 with stable Graves' hyperthyroidism. The sample consisted of peripheral blood. The CDR3 DNA follows: TGTGCCAGCAGCCGTGGGACAGAAAAATACAAAAACATTCAGTACTTC. This translates into CASSRGTEKYKNIQYF.